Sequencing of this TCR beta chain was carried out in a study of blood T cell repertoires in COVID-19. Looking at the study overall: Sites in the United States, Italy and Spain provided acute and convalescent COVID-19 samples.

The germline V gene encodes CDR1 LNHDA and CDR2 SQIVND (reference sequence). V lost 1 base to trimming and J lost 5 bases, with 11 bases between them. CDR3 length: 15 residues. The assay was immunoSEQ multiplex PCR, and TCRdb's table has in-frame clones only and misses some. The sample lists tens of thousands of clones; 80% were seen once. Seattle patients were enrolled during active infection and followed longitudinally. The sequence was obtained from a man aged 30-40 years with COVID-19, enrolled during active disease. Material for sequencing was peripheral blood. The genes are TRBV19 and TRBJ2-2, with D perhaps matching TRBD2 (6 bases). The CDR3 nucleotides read TGTGCCAGTAGTATAGGTCAAGGAGGGACCGGGGAGCTGTTTTTT. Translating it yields CASSIGQGGTGELFF.